Below are 18 T cell receptor beta chains sequenced from a single sample in a study of type 1 regulatory T cells. Study-wide points: Tr1 cells had a more restricted TCR repertoire than non-Tr1 cells.

TCRdb processed the reads anew with MiXCR; each CDR3 protein has one entry. The data show 70,000 or so distinct CDR3 sequences, 20% to 25% seen once. These receptors have no known antigen. Material: cultured type 1 regulatory T (Tr1) cells, either the whole culture or a sorted fraction (not recorded which). These receptors were collected from a human donor in good health.

This clonotype has more than one count but fewer than ten. The chain employs TRBV27 and TRBJ1-4; TRBD1 agrees at 9 bases. Losses at the gene ends were 6 bases for V and 6 bases for J; bases not matched to a gene: 8. Germline assignment: CDR1 MNHEY and CDR2 SMNVEV (reference sequence). This CDR3 comprises 15 residues. CDR3 DNA: TGTGCCAGCAGCGGGACAGGGCGAGGTTATGAAAAACTGTTTTTT. Translating gives CASSGTGRGYEKLFF.

As for this clonotype: A single base separates this from a much larger clone, so it may be a read error. V usage is TRBV29-1 and J usage is TRBJ1-4; D is uncertain. The CDR3 sequence is 11 residues long. With 3 bases removed from V and 3 bases from J, the gap between germline ends came to 2 bases. Per the germline V gene, CDR1 is SQVTM and CDR2 is ANQGSEA. CDR3 nucleotide sequence: TGCAGCGTTGAGCCTAATGAAAAACTGTTTTTT. Amino acid sequence: CSVEPNEKLFF.

The chain couples TRBV5-1 to TRBJ2-1, with D perhaps given as TRBD1 or TRBD2 (5 bases each). Per germline, CDR1 SGHRS and CDR2 YFSETQ. The CDR3 contains 14 residues. V gave up 7 bases and J gave up 2 bases, with 13 bases separating them. The CDR3 protein is CASGTQTTYNEQFF. The CDR3, as DNA: TGCGCCAGCGGGACGCAAACGACCTACAATGAGCAGTTCTTC.

This chain uses TRBV5-1 with TRBJ2-7; no clear D. Germline CDR1 is SGHRS and CDR2 is YFSETQ. The CDR3 is 11 amino acids. Trimming pared 7 bases from V and 4 bases from J, leaving 9 bases between. The CDR3 DNA is TGCGCCAGCCGTCCCCTTTACGAGCAGTACTTC. Protein sequence: CASRPLYEQYF.

The chain has TRBV5-1 and TRBJ2-3, with a tentative D call TRBD1 (5 bases). CDR3 length equals 12 residues. CDR1 and CDR2 (germline): SGHRS, YFSETQ. V shed 2 bases and J shed 6 bases, with 7 bases lying between them. The CDR3 loop reads CASSLGVDTQYF. CDR3 in DNA: TGCGCCAGCAGCTTAGGGGTGGATACGCAGTATTTT.

This clonotype was seen ten or more times. A junction end diverges from the germline sequence, so it may reflect a read error. The chain has TRBV20-1 and TRBJ2-7; 12 bases are a match to TRBD2. The CDR3 runs 14 residues. Germline CDR1 DFQATT, CDR2 SNEGSKA (reference sequence). CDR3 region: CSARGLAGSYEQYF. The DNA of the CDR3 is TGCAGTGCCAGAGGACTAGCGGGGTCCTACGAGCAGTACTTC.

Only a few counts were recorded for this clonotype. V and J are TRBV18 and TRBJ2-7; D is ambiguous. V lost 1 base, J lost 2 bases, and 12 bases lay in between. The CDR3 consists of 15 residues. The germline gives CDR1 KGHSH, CDR2 LQKENI. The DNA for the CDR3 is TGTGCCAGCTCACCACTCCCCGTGGGCCCCTACGAGCAGTACTTC. Encoded protein: CASSPLPVGPYEQYF.

Points on this clonotype: A junction boundary mismatches the germline segment, possibly from a read error. The chain joins TRBV5-1 to TRBJ1-2; possibly TRBD1 for D (5 bases). Germline V CDR1 and CDR2: SGHRS, YFSETQ. This CDR3 has 15 amino acids. The DNA for the CDR3 is TGTGCCAGCAGCCCCTGGGACGGCGGACGTACAGGCTACACCTTC. Its translation: CASSPWDGGRTGYTF.

This clonotype was recorded a few times. The rearrangement uses TRBV5-1 and TRBJ1-2, with 9 bases lining up with TRBD1. Germline values: CDR1 SGHRS, CDR2 YFSETQ. The V gene end was trimmed by 2 bases and the J gene end by 1 base; junction bases not matched to a gene: 9. This CDR3 is 17 amino acids long. CDR3 loop: CASSLITGTGNNYGYTF. The CDR3 nucleotides are TGCGCCAGCAGCTTAATTACCGGGACAGGGAATAACTATGGCTACACCTTC.

The DNA of the CDR3 is TGTGCCAGCAGCTTAGCAGGGGGGGCGGGAGGAAACAATGAGCAGTTCTTC. Amino acid sequence: CASSLAGGAGGNNEQFF. V and J are TRBV7-2 and TRBJ2-1; 8 positions agree with TRBD2. CDR1 is SGHTA, CDR2 FQGNSA, per germline. J lost 5 bases, V lost 0 bases, and 9 bases had no gene match. The CDR3 runs to 17 residues.

The J gene is TRBJ2-6, the V gene TRBV29-1; D gene uncertain. The CDR3 sequence is 13 residues long. In germline, CDR1 is SQVTM, CDR2 ANQGSEA. The CDR3 spells CSVTSSGANVLTF. In nucleotides, the CDR3 is TGCAGTGTGACCTCCTCTGGGGCCAACGTCCTGACTTTC.

This clonotype was seen a handful of times. The chain employs TRBV28 and TRBJ2-1, with D maybe TRBD1 (6 bases). The germline CDR1 and CDR2 sequences are MDHEN and SYDVKM. The CDR3 is made up of 12 amino acids. V was trimmed by 8 bases and J by 15 bases, leaving 20 bases between them. The CDR3 region is CASVKQGGLSFF. The DNA for the CDR3 is TGTGCCAGCGTAAAACAGGGTGGTCTTTCGTTCTTC.

J is TRBJ2-1 and V is TRBV20-1; 7 nucleotides line up with TRBD2. This CDR3 spans 14 amino acids. The junction had 11 bases not matched to a gene; V was cut back by 3 bases and J by 9 bases. CDR1 DFQATT and CDR2 SNEGSKA come from the germline V gene (reference sequence). The DNA of the CDR3 is TGCAGTGCTAGCCGGGAGGACTTAAAATCTGAGCAGTTCTTC. Its translation: CSASREDLKSEQFF.

Many counts were recorded for this clonotype. The chain employs TRBV29-1 and TRBJ2-3; 8 bases match TRBD1. The germline CDR1 and CDR2 sequences are SQVTM and ANQGSEA. J was trimmed by 3 bases and V by 4 bases; bases with no gene match: 15. This CDR3 comprises 17 residues. The CDR3 DNA reads TGCAGCGTTGCTGTTGCGATTACAGGGGGATGGACAGATACGCAGTATTTT. Protein product: CSVAVAITGGWTDTQYF.

The V and J genes are TRBV20-1 and TRBJ2-2; 11 positions agree with TRBD2. Trimming removed 5 bases from V and 1 base from J; junction bases left unmatched: 18. Germline loops: CDR1 DFQATT, CDR2 SNEGSKA (reference sequence). The CDR3 runs to 20 residues. The CDR3 coding sequence is TGCAGTGCTGAGGGTAGCGGGAGGGCCGGATATCCCCTGAACACCGGGGAGCTGTTTTTT. It yields the protein CSAEGSGRAGYPLNTGELFF.

This clonotype occurred many times. The rearrangement uses TRBV29-1 and TRBJ2-3; D is unresolved. The germline CDR1 and CDR2 sequences are SQVTM and ANQGSEA. The CDR3 runs 12 residues. The V and J ends lost 5 bases and 4 bases respectively, with 10 bases between them. In nucleotides, the CDR3 is TGCAGCGTTTACGAGTCGTCAGATACGCAGTATTTT. Translating it yields CSVYESSDTQYF.

A single count supports this clonotype. The chain is built from TRBV20-1 and TRBJ1-5, with 10 bases identical to TRBD1. The CDR3 covers 13 residues. The V gene's germline CDR1 is DFQATT and CDR2 SNEGSKA (reference sequence). The ends lost 5 bases at V and 9 bases at J; junction bases unmatched: 7. Here the CDR3 reads CSAYMGQGRPQHF. The CDR3 DNA reads as TGCAGTGCTTACATGGGACAGGGGAGGCCCCAGCATTTT.

The chain is built from TRBV9 and TRBJ2-2; maybe TRBD1 (5 bases). Trimming stripped 0 bases from V and 4 bases from J, with 13 bases between. CDR1 is SGDLS and CDR2 is YYNGEE in the germline V gene. The CDR3 length is 16 residues. CDR3 residues: CASSVEGLVGTGELFF. The CDR3 DNA sequence: TGTGCCAGCAGCGTAGAGGGGCTAGTCGGCACCGGGGAGCTGTTTTTT.